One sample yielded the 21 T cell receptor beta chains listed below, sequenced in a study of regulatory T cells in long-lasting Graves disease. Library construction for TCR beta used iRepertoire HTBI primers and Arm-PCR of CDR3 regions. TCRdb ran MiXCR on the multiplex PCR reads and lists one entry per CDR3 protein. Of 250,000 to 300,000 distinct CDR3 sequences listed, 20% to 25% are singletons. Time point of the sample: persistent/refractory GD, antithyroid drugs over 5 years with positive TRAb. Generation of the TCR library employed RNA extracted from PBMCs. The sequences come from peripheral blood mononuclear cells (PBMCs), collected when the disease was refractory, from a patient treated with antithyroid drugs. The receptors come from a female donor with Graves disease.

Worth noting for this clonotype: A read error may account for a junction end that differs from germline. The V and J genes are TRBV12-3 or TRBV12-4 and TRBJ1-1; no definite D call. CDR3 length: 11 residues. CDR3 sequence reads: CASTMNTEAFF. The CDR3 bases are TGTGCCAGCACTATGAACACCGAAGCTTTCTTT.

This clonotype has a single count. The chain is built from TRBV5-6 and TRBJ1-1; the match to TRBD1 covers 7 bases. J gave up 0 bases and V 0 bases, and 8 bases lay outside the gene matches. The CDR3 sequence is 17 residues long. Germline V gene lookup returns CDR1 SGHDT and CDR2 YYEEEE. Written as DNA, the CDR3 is TGTGCCAGCAGCTTGGCCGTGACAGGGAACATGAACACTGAAGCTTTCTTT. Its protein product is CASSLAVTGNMNTEAFF.

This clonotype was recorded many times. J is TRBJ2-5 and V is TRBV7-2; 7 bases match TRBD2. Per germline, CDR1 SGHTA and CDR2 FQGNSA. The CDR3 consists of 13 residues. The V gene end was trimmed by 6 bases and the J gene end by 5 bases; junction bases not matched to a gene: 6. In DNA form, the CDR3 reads TGTGCCAGCAGGCATACTAGCGAGGAGACCCAGTACTTC. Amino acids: CASRHTSEETQYF.

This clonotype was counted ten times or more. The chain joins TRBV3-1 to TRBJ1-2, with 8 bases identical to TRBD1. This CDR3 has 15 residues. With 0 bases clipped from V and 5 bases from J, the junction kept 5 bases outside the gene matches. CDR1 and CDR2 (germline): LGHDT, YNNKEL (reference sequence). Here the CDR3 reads CASSQDRGQGYGYTF. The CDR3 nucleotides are TGTGCCAGCAGCCAAGATCGCGGACAGGGTTATGGCTACACCTTC.

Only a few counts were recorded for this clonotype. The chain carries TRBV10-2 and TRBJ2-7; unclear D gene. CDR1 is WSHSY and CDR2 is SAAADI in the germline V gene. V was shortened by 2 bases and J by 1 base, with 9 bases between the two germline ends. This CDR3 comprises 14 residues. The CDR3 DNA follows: TGCGCCAGCAGTGAGGGGTCTAGATCCTACGAGCAGTACTTC. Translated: CASSEGSRSYEQYF.

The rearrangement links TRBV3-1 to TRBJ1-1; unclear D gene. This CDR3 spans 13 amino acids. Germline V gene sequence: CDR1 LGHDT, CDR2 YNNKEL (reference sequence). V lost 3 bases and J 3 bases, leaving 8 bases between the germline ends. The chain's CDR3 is CASSQIRDTEAFF. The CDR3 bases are TGTGCCAGCAGCCAGATTCGGGACACTGAAGCTTTCTTT.

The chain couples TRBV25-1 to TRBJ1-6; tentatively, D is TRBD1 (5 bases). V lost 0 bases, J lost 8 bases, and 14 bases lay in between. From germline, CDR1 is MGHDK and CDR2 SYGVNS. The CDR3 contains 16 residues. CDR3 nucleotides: TGTGCCAGCAGTGAATATAGGGGAGGCCGAGATTCACCCCTCCACTTT. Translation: CASSEYRGGRDSPLHF.

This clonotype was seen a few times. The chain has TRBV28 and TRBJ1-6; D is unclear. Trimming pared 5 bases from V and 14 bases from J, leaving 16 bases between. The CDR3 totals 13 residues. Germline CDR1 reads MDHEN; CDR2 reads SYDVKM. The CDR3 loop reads CASSPLRVGSLHF. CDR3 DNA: TGTGCCAGCAGTCCCCTACGGGTCGGCTCCCTCCACTTT.

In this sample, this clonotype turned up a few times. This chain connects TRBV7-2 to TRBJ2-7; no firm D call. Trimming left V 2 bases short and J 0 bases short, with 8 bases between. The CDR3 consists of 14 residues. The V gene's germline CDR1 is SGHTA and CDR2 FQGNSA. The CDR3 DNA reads TGTGCCAGCAGCTTATTAGGATTCTCCTACGAGCAGTACTTC. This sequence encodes CASSLLGFSYEQYF. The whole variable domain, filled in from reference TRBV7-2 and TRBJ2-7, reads GAGVSQSPSNKVTEKGKDVELRCDPISGHTALYWYRQSLGQGLEFLIYFQGNSAPDKSGLPSDRFSAERTGGSVSTLTIQRTQQEDSAVYLCASSLLGFSYEQYFGPGTRLTVT.

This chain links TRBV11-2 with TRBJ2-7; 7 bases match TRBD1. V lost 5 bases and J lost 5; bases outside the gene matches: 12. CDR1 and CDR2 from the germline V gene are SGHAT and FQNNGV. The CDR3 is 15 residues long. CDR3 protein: CASSKKTGDFHEQYF. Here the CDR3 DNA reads TGTGCCAGCAGCAAGAAAACAGGGGATTTCCACGAGCAGTACTTC. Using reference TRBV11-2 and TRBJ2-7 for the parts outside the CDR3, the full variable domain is EAGVAQSPRYKIIEKRQSVAFWCNPISGHATLYWYQQILGQGPKLLIQFQNNGVVDDSQLPKDRFSAERLKGVDSTLKIQPAKLEDSAVYLCASSKKTGDFHEQYFGPGTRLTVT.

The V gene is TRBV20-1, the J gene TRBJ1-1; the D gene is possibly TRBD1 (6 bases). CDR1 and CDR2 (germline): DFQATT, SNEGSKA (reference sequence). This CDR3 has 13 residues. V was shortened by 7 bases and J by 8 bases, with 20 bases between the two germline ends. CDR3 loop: CSVPTGPSREAFF. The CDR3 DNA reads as TGCAGTGTCCCGACAGGACCTAGTCGGGAAGCTTTCTTT.

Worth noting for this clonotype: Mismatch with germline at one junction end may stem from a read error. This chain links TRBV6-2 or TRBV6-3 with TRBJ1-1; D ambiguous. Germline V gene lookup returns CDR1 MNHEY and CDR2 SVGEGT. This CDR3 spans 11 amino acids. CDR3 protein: CAGSVGSEAFF. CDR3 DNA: TGTGCCGGCAGCGTAGGCAGTGAAGCTTTCTTT.

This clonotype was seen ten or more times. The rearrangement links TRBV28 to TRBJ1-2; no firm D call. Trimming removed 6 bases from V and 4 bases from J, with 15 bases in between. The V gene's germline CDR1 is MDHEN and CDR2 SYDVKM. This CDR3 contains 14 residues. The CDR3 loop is CASRVEGDLYGYTF. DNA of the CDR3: TGTGCCAGCAGAGTGGAGGGTGACCTCTATGGCTACACCTTC.

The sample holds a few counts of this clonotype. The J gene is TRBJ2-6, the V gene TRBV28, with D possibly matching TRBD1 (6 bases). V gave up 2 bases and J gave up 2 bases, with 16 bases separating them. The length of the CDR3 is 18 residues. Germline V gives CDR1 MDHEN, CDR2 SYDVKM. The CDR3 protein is CASSLGGRASPGANVLTF. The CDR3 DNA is TGTGCCAGCAGTTTAGGGGGCAGAGCGTCCCCTGGGGCCAACGTCCTGACTTTC.

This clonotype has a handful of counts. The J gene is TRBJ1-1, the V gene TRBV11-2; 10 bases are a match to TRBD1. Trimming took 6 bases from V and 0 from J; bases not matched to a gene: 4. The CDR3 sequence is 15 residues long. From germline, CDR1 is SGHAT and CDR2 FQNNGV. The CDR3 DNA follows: TGTGCCAGCAGTGACAGGGGGCTGGTGAACACTGAAGCTTTCTTT. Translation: CASSDRGLVNTEAFF.

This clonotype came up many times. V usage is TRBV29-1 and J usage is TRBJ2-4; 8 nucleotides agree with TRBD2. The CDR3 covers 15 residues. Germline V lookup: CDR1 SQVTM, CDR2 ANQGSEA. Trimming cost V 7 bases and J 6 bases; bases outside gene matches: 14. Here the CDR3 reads CSASARGLAGNIQYF. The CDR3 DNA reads TGCAGCGCCTCGGCCCGCGGCCTAGCGGGAAACATTCAGTACTTC.

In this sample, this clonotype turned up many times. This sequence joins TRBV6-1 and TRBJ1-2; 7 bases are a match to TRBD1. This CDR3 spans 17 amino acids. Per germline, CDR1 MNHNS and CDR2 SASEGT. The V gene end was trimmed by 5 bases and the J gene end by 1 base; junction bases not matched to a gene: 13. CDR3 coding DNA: TGTGCCAGCAGTCCCAGTATCGCCCGGGACAGTAACTATGGCTACACCTTC. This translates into CASSPSIARDSNYGYTF.

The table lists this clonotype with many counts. The CDR3 sequence: CASSKTGTEETQYF. The CDR3 nucleotides are TGTGCCAGCAGTAAAACCGGGACGGAAGAGACCCAGTACTTC. V and J are TRBV5-6 and TRBJ2-5; the D gene could be TRBD1 or TRBD2 (5 bases each). The CDR3 is made up of 14 amino acids. V shed 5 bases and J shed 3 bases, with 14 bases lying between them. Germline CDR1 and CDR2: SGHDT and YYEEEE.

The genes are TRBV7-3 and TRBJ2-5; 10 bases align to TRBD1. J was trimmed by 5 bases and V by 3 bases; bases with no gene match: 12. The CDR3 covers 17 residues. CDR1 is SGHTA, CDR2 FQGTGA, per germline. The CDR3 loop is CASSFSTPGQGWETQYF. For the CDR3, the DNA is TGTGCCAGCAGCTTCTCGACGCCGGGACAGGGGTGGGAGACCCAGTACTTC.

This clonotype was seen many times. The CDR3 spells CASSKQGSSEKLFF. The CDR3 DNA reads as TGTGCCAGCAGCAAACAGGGATCGTCTGAAAAACTGTTTTTT. The chain uses TRBV11-2 and TRBJ1-4, with D possibly being TRBD1 (6 bases). V lost 5 bases and J lost 7, with 14 bases in between. The CDR3 loop spans 14 amino acids. The germline V gene encodes CDR1 SGHAT and CDR2 FQNNGV.

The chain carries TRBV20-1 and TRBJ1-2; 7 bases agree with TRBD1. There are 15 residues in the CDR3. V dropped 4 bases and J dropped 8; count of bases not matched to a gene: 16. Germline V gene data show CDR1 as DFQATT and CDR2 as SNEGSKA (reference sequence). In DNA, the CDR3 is TGCAGTGCTACCCTTCACAGGGGAAAGTCGGGCGGCTACACCTTC. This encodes CSATLHRGKSGGYTF.